The text below deals with one TCR beta chain. This entry belongs to a study of blood T cell repertoires in COVID-19. Turning to the study itself: Sources were T cells, B-cell-depleted T cells, or PBMCs; the material itself was cDNA or gDNA.

V was clipped by 5 bases and J by 11 bases; unmatched bases: 17. Germline loops: CDR1 SGHDT, CDR2 YYEEEE. The CDR3 is 15 residues long. Original methodology: Amplification of reference gene primers was used by the study to estimate nucleated cell counts. Profiled with immunoSEQ multiplex PCR; TCRdb holds only in-frame clones, not every one. V and J calls and clone size are given by that table; D and trimming were obtained from the DNA. The sample holds hundreds of thousands of clones, around 82% seen once. Across 20 to 25 US areas, participants ranged in age from about 18 to 89 years. Exposed volunteers were people who met a COVID-19 case within 2 weeks before study entry.

The TCR sequence derives from a woman in her thirties or forties who had been exposed to COVID-19. The sample comprised PBMCs or T cells enriched from blood (not recorded which). This chain links TRBV5-6 with TRBJ1-1; 8 bases fit TRBD1. CDR3 in amino acids: CASRPIQGASRPAFF. The DNA for the CDR3 is TGTGCCAGCAGACCTATCCAGGGGGCATCGCGGCCTGCTTTCTTT.